This T cell receptor (beta chain) was observed in a study of cytomegalovirus exposure and HLA in healthy donors. Primers for the PCR totalled 60 Vbeta and 13 Jbeta. Clones were sequenced by immunoSEQ multiplex PCR, and TCRdb holds only the in-frame ones, with some missing. This table has fewer than 150,000 clones, about 72% appearing once. Germline CDR1 GTSNPN, CDR2 SVGIG (reference sequence). The CDR3 length is 14 residues. V lost 4 bases and J 1 base, leaving 11 bases between the germline ends. Sequenced: PBMCs. The receptor was isolated from a man aged 45-65 years in good health and CMV-seropositive. The rearrangement joins TRBV30 to TRBJ1-5, with a weak D call TRBD1 (5 bases). In DNA, the CDR3 is TGTGCCTGGACTAAGACAGCAAGCAATCAGCCCCAGCATTTT. This gives the protein CAWTKTASNQPQHF.